This T cell receptor beta chain stems from a study of blood T cell repertoires in COVID-19. Germline CDR1 reads LGHDT; CDR2 reads YNNKEL (reference sequence). The length of the CDR3 is 14 residues. V was clipped by 1 base and J by 8 bases, with 14 bases between them. TCRdb's copy holds only in-frame clones and misses some; the assay was immunoSEQ multiplex PCR. In the table there are about 380,000 clones, more than 75% of which are singletons. The sequenced sample consisted of PBMCs or T cells enriched from blood (not recorded which). The source is a woman aged 18 to 35 who had recovered from COVID-19. This chain uses TRBV3-1 (or the pseudogene TRBV3-2) with TRBJ1-2; D gene ambiguous. The CDR3 region has the DNA TGTGCCAGCAGCCAAGTACCGCCTGGGGAGGGCTACACCTTC. This encodes CASSQVPPGEGYTF.